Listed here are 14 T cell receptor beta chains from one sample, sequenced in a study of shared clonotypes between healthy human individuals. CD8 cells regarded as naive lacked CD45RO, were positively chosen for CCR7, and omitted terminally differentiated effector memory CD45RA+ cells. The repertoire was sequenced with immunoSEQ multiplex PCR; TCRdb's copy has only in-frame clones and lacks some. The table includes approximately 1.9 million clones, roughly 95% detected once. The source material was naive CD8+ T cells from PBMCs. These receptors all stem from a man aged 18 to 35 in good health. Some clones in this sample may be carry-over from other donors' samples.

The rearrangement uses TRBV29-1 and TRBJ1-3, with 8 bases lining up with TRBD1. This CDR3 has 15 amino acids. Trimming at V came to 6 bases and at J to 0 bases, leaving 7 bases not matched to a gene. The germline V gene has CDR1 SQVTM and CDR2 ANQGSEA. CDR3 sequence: CSVSDRGYSGNTIYF. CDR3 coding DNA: TGCAGCGTCTCAGACAGGGGCTACTCTGGAAACACCATATATTTT.

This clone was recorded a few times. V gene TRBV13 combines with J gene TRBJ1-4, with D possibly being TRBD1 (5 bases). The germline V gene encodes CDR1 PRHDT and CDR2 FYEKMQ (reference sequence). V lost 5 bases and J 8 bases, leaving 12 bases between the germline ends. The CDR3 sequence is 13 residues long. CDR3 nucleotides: TGTGCCAGCAGCCTGGGGACGAGGGAAAAACTGTTTTTT. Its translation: CASSLGTREKLFF.

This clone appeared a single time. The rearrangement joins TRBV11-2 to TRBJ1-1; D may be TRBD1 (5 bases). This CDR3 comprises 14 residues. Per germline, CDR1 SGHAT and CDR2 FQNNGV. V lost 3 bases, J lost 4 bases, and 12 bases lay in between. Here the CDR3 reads CASSLGPRATEAFF. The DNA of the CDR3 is TGTGCCAGCAGCTTGGGGCCCCGGGCCACTGAAGCTTTCTTT.

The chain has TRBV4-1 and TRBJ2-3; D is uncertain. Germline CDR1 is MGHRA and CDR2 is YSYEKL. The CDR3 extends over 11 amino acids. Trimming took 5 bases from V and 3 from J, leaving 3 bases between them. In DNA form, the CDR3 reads TGCGCCAGCAGCTCTACAGATACGCAGTATTTT. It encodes CASSSTDTQYF.

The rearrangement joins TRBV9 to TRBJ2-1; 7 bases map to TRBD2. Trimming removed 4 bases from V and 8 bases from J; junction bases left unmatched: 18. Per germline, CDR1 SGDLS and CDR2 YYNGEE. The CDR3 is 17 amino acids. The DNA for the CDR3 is TGTGCCAGCAGCTACACTGCGACTAGCACCCCGGGTCATGAGCAGTTCTTC. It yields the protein CASSYTATSTPGHEQFF.

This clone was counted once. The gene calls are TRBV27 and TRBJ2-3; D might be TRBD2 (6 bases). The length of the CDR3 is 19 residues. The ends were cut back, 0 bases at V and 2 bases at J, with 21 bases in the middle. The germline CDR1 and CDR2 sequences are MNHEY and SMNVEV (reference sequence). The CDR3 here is CASSLSKGRGGDNTDTQYF. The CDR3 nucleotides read TGTGCCAGCAGTTTATCGAAGGGCCGCGGCGGGGATAACACAGATACGCAGTATTTT.

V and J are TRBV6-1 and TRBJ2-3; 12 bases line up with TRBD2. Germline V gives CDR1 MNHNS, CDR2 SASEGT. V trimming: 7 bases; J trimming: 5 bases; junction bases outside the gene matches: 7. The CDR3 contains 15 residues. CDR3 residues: CASTLAGGPLDTQYF. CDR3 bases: TGTGCCAGCACCCTAGCGGGAGGGCCCTTAGATACGCAGTATTTT.

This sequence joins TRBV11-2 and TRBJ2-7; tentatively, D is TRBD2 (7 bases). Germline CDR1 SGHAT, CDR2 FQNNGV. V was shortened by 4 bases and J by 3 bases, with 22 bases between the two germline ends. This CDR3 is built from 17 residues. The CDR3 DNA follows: TGTGCCAGCAGCTCTCCAAAAGAGGGGGAGGGGTTCTACGAGCAGTACTTC. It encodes CASSSPKEGEGFYEQYF.

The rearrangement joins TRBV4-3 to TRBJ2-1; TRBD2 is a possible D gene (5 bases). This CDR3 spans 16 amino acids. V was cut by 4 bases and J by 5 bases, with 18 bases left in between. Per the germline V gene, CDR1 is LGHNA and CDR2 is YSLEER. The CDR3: CASSPGIARVDNEQFF. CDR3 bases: TGCGCCAGCAGCCCGGGAATCGCACGAGTAGACAATGAGCAGTTCTTC.

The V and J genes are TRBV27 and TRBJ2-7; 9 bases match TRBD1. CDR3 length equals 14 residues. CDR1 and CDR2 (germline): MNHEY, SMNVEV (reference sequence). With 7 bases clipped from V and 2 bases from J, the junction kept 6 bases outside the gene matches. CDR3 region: CASTHTGGAYEQYF. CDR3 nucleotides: TGTGCCAGCACACATACAGGGGGCGCCTACGAGCAGTACTTC.

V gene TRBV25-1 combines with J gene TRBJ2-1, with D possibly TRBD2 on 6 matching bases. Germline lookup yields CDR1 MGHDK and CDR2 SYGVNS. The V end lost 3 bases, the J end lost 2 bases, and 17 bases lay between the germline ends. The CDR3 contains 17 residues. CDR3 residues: CASSDRLVAEAYNEQFF. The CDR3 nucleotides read TGTGCCAGCAGTGATCGTCTGGTAGCGGAAGCCTACAATGAGCAGTTCTTC.

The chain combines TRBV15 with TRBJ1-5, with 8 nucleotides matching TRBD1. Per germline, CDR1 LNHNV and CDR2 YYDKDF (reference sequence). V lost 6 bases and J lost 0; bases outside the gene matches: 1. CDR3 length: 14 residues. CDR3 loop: CATRTGGSNQPQHF. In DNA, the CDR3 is TGTGCCACCAGAACAGGGGGTAGCAATCAGCCCCAGCATTTT.

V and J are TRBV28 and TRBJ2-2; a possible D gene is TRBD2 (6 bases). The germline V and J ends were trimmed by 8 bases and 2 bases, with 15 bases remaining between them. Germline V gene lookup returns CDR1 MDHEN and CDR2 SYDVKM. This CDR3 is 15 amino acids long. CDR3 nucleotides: TGTGCCAGCTTTGGCCGGAGGGCCAACACCGGGGAGCTGTTTTTT. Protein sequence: CASFGRRANTGELFF. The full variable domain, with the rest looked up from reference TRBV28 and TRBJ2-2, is DVKVTQSSRYLVKRTGEKVFLECVQDMDHENMFWYRQDPGLGLRLIYFSYDVKMKEKGDIPEGYSVSREKKERFSLILESASTNQTSMYLCASFGRRANTGELFFGEGSRLTVL.

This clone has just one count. CDR3 loop: CASRLICPGNSYEQYF. DNA for the CDR3: TGTGCAAGTCGCTTAATTTGTCCCGGGAACTCCTACGAGCAGTACTTC. The V call is TRBV12-2, the J call TRBJ2-7; the table's D call of TRBD2 was not tested on the DNA. TRBV12-2 is classified as a pseudogene. The CDR3 is 16 amino acids.